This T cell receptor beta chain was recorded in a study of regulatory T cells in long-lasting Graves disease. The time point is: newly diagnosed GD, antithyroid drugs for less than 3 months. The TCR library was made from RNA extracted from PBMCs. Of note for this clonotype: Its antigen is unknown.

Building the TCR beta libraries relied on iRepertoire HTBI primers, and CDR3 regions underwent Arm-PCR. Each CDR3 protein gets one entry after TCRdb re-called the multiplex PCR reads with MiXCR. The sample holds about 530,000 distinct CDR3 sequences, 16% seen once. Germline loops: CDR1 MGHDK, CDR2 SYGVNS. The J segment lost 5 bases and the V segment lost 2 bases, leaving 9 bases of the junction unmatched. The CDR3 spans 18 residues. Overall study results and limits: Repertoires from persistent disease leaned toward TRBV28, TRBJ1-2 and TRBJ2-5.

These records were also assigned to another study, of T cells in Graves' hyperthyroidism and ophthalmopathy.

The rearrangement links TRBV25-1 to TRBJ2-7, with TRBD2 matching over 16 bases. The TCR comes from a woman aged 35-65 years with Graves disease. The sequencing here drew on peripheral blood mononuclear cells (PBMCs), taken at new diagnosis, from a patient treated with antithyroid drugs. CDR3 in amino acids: CASSELATGTSGGDEQYF. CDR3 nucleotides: TGTGCCAGCAGTGAACTAGCAACGGGGACTAGCGGGGGGGACGAGCAGTACTTC.